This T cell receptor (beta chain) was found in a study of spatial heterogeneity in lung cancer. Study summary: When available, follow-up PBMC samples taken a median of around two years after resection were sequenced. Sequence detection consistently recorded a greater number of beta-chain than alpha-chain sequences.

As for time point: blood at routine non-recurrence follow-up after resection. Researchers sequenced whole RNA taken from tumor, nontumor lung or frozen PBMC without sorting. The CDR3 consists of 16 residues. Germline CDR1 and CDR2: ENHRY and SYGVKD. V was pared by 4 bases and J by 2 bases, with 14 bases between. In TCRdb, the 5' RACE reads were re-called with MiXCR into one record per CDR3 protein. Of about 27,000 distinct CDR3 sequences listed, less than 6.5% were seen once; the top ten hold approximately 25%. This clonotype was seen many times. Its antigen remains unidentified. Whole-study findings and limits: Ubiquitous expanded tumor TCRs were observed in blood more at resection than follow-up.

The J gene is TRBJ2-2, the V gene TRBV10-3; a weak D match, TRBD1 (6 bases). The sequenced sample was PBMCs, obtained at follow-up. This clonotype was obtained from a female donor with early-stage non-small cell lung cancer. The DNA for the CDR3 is TGTGCCATCAGTGCGGAACAGGGATCAAACACCGGGGAGCTGTTTTTT. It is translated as CAISAEQGSNTGELFF.